A selection of T cell receptor beta chains follows, all from one sample in a study. Libraries were prepared by immunoSEQ multiplex PCR; TCRdb keeps only in-frame clonotypes and omits some of them. Counted here are about 68,000 clones, 93% occurring once; the ten biggest clones make up 4% to 4.5%. The source material was PBMCs. The origin of the receptors is a man aged 40-49 years with rheumatoid arthritis. Each CDR3 is given with its conserved first and last residue. Fields, in order: CDR3 DNA, CDR3 protein, J gene, V gene, CDR3 length, clone size, D gene. D genes are given only for firm matches. Only some rows state a clone size, as once, few, many or a class for expanded clones.

CDR3 DNA: TGCGCCAGCAGCCTGCCTAGCGGGAACTACAATGAGCAGTTCTTC; CDR3 protein: CASSLPSGNYNEQFF; J gene: TRBJ2-1; V gene: TRBV5-1; CDR3 length: 15; clone size: .; D gene: TRBD2
CDR3 DNA: TGTGCCAGCAGCCTCGGGACTAGCGGTTCCTACGAGCAGTACTTC; CDR3 protein: CASSLGTSGSYEQYF; J gene: TRBJ2-7; V gene: TRBV4-2; CDR3 length: 15; clone size: few; D gene: TRBD2
CDR3 DNA: TGTGCCAGCAGGTTCGGGGGACAGGGGGGGACAGATACGCAGTATTTT; CDR3 protein: CASRFGGQGGTDTQYF; J gene: TRBJ2-3; V gene: TRBV27; CDR3 length: 16; clone size: .; D gene: TRBD1
CDR3 DNA: TGTGCCAGCAGCTACGGGGGGGGCCGCACAGATACGCAGTATTTT; CDR3 protein: CASSYGGGRTDTQYF; J gene: TRBJ2-3; V gene: TRBV9; CDR3 length: 15; clone size: .; D gene: TRBD2
CDR3 DNA: TGTGCCAGCAGCTTAGGCGGGACAGGCCTCTACGAGCAGTACTTC; CDR3 protein: CASSLGGTGLYEQYF; J gene: TRBJ2-7; V gene: TRBV11-2; CDR3 length: 15; clone size: .; D gene: TRBD1
CDR3 DNA: TGTGCCATCAGTGAAATGTTCGGGACAGGGGTTACCCACGAGCAGTACTTC; CDR3 protein: CAISEMFGTGVTHEQYF; J gene: TRBJ2-7; V gene: TRBV10-3; CDR3 length: 17; clone size: .; D gene: TRBD1
CDR3 DNA: TGTGCCATCAGTAACAATTCAGGCGAGCAGTACTTC; CDR3 protein: CAISNNSGEQYF; J gene: TRBJ2-7; V gene: TRBV10-3; CDR3 length: 12; clone size: .; D gene: .
CDR3 DNA: TGCGCCAGCAGCTTGGACCGGGCCGGCTATGGCTACACCTTC; CDR3 protein: CASSLDRAGYGYTF; J gene: TRBJ1-2; V gene: TRBV5-1; CDR3 length: 14; clone size: .; D gene: .
CDR3 DNA: TGTGCCAGCAGTTTTTTACAGGGGACTGGCTACACCTTC; CDR3 protein: CASSFLQGTGYTF; J gene: TRBJ1-2; V gene: TRBV12-3/TRBV12-4; CDR3 length: 13; clone size: .; D gene: TRBD1
CDR3 DNA: TGTGCCAGCAGGCTAGCGGGAGGTCGAGAGACCCAGTACTTC; CDR3 protein: CASRLAGGRETQYF; J gene: TRBJ2-5; V gene: TRBV28; CDR3 length: 14; clone size: .; D gene: TRBD2